This T cell receptor (beta chain) was documented in a study of shared clonotypes between healthy human individuals. Overall study findings and caveats: Blood was the only sampled material, and tissue repertoires likely differ. The naive CD4 repertoires of four donors were compared, and approximately 4.5% of clonotypes were shared.

Naive CD45RA+ and memory CD45RA-negative subsets were split from CD4+ cells. Study processing details: Filtering was not the same, since immunoSEQ gave junction-only sequences without quality scores. Method: immunoSEQ multiplex PCR; TCRdb's copy keeps in-frame clones and lacks some. The DNA gave D and trimming, while V, J and clone size come from that table. The repertoire holds around 1.1 million clones, with 75% to 85% as singletons. Note on this clone: Its matching antigen is unknown. This sample includes further DNA sequences coding for the same CDR3.

CDR1 is MDHEN, CDR2 SYDVKM, per germline. The CDR3 extends over 14 amino acids. The ends lost 2 bases at V and 2 bases at J; junction bases unmatched: 1. The sequence was collected from a man younger than 35 in good health. Some clones in this sample may be carry-over from other donors' samples. This chain joins TRBV28 and TRBJ2-5; 8 positions agree with TRBD2. The sequenced sample consisted of memory CD4+ T cells from PBMCs. Sample subset: CD45RA-negative fraction. CDR3 bases: TGTGCCAGCAGTTTAACTAGCGGACAAGAGACCCAGTACTTC. This encodes CASSLTSGQETQYF.